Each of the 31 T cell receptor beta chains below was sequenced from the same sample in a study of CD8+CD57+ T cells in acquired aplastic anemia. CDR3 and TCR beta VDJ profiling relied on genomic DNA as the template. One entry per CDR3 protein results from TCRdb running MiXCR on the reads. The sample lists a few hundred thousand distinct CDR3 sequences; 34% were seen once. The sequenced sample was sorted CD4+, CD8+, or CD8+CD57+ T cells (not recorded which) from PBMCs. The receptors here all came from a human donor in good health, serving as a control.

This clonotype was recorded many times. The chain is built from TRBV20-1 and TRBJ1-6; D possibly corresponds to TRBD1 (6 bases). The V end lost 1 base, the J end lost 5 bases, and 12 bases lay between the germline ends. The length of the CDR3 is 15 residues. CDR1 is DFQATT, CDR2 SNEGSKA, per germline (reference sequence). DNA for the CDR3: TGCAGTGCTAGAGCAGGGAGGGGGAATAATTCACCCCTCCACTTT. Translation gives CSARAGRGNNSPLHF.

The CDR3 region has the DNA TGTGCCAGCAGCAGGCAGACAGCCAACACTGAAGCTTTCTTT. Translating gives CASSRQTANTEAFF. The chain carries TRBV13 and TRBJ1-1, with D possibly matching TRBD1 (5 bases). CDR1 and CDR2 (germline): PRHDT, FYEKMQ (reference sequence). CDR3 length: 14 amino acids. Trimming took off 5 bases at V and 2 bases at J, with 12 bases between the two ends.

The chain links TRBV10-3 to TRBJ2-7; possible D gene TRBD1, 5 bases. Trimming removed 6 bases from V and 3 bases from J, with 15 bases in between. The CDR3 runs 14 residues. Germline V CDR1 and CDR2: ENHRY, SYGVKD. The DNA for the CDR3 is TGTGCCATCAGGGAACAGGAGTCTGACTACGAGCAGTACTTC. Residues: CAIREQESDYEQYF.

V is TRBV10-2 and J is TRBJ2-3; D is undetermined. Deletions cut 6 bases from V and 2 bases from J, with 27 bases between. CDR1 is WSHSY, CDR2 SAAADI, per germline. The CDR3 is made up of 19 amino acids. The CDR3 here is CASSYPQSPEFPDTDTQYF. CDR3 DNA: TGCGCCAGCAGCTATCCTCAGAGCCCAGAGTTTCCCGACACAGATACGCAGTATTTT.

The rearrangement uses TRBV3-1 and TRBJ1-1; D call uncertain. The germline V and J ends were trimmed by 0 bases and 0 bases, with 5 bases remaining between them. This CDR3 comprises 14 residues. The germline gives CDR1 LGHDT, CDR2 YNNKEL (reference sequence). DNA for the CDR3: TGTGCCAGCAGCCAAGAGGCAATGAACACTGAAGCTTTCTTT. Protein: CASSQEAMNTEAFF.

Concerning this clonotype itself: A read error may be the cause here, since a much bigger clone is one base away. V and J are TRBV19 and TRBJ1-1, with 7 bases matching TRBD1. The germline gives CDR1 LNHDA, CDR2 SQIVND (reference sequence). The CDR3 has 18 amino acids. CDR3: CASSPRTGSFPMNTEASF. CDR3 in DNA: TGTGCCAGTAGTCCGAGGACAGGTAGTTTCCCGATGAACACTGAAGCTTCCTTT.

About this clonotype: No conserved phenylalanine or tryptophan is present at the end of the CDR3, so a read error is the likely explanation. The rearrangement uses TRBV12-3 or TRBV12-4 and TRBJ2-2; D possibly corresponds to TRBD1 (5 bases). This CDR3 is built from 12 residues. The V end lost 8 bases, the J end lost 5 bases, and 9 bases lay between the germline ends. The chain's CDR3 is CASGPGTGELFS. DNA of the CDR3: TGTGCCAGCGGACCAGGGACCGGGGAGCTGTTTTCT.

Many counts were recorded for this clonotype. The CDR3 DNA is TGTGCCAGTAATAAAGGGGGGGGCAGTCAAGAGACCCAGTACTTC. This sequence encodes CASNKGGGSQETQYF. This chain joins TRBV19 and TRBJ2-5; D might be TRBD2 (7 bases). Germline-derived CDR1 and CDR2 are LNHDA and SQIVND (reference sequence). Trimming shortened V by 7 bases and J by 2 bases, and 17 bases separated the two germline ends. This CDR3 is 15 amino acids long.

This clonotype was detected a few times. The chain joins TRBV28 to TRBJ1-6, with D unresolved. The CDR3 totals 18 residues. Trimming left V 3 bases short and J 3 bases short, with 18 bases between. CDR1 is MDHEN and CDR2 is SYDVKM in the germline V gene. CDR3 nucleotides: TGTGCCAGCAGTTTTATTAGTTGGGCCGAAGGCTATAATTCACCCCTCCACTTT. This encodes CASSFISWAEGYNSPLHF.

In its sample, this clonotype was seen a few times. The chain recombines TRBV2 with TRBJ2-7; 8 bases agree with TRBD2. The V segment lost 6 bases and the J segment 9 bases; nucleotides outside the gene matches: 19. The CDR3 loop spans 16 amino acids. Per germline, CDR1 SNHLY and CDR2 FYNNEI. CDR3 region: CASSAGGGPIFFGQYF. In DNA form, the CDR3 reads TGTGCCAGCAGCGCCGGGGGGGGACCAATATTTTTTGGGCAGTACTTC.

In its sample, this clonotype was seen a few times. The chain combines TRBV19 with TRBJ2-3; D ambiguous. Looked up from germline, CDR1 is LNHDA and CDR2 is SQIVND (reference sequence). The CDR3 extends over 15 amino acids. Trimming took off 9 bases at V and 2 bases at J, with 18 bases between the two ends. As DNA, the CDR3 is TGTGCCAGCAGCCTAGGGATTCCGGACACAGATACGCAGTATTTT. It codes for CASSLGIPDTDTQYF.

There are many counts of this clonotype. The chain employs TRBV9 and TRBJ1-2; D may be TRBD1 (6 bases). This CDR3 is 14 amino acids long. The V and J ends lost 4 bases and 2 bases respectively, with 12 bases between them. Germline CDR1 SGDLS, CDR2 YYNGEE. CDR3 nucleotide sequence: TGTGCCAGCAGCCCCTTCCAGGGGAACTATGGCTACACCTTC. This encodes CASSPFQGNYGYTF.

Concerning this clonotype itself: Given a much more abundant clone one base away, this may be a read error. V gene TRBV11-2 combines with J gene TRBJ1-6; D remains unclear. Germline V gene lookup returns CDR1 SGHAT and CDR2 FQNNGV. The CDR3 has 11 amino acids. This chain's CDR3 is CAGSTTATLHF. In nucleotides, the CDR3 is TGTGCCGGCAGCACCACGGCCACCCTCCACTTT.

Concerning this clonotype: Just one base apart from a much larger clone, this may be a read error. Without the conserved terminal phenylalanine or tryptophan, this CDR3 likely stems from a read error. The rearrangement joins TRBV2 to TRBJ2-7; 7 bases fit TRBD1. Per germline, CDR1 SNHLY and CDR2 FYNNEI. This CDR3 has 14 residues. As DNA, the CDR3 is TGCGCCAGCAGCGTGGGGGACAGCTACTACGAGCAGTACCTC. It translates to CASSVGDSYYEQYL.

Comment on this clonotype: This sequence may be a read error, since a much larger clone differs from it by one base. This CDR3 is CASSWTGPYEQYF. The CDR3, as DNA: TGTGCCAGCAGCTGGACAGGGCCCTACGAGCAGTACTTC. The rearrangement links TRBV2 to TRBJ2-7; TRBD1 matches at 8 bases. In germline, CDR1 is SNHLY, CDR2 FYNNEI. The CDR3 totals 13 residues. Trimming cost V 6 bases and J 2 bases; bases outside gene matches: 3.

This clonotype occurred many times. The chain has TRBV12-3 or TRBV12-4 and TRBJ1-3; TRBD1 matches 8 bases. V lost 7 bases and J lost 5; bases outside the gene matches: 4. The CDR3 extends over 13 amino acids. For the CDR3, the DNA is TGTGCCAGCACAGACAGGGGAAGAAACACCATATATTTT. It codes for CASTDRGRNTIYF.

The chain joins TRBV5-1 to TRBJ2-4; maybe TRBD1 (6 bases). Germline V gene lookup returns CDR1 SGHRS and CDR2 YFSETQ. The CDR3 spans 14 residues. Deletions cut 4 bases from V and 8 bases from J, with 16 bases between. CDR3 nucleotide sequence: TGCGCCAGCAGCAGGGACACGATGGGGGACATTCAGTACTTC. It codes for CASSRDTMGDIQYF.

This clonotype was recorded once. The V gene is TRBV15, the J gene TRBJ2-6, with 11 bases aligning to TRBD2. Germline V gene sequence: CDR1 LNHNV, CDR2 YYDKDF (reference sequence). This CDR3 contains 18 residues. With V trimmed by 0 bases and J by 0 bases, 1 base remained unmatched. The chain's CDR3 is CATSRDGLAGSGANVLTF. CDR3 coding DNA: TGTGCCACCAGCAGAGATGGACTAGCGGGCTCTGGGGCCAACGTCCTGACTTTC.

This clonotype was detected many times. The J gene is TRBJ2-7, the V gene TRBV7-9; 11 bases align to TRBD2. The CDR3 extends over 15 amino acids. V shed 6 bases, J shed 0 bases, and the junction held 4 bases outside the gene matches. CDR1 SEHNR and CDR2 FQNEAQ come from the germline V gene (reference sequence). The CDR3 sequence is CASSYTSGGSYEQYF. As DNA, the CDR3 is TGTGCCAGCAGTTATACTAGCGGGGGCTCCTACGAGCAGTACTTC.

The CDR3 DNA sequence: TGTGCCAGCAGCTTACATCCTAGACAGGGGGGGAGAGATACGCAGTATTTT. It yields the protein CASSLHPRQGGRDTQYF. V gene TRBV11-2 combines with J gene TRBJ2-3; TRBD1 agrees at 9 bases. CDR1 and CDR2 (germline): SGHAT, FQNNGV. The ends lost 2 bases at V and 5 bases at J; junction bases unmatched: 11. This CDR3 contains 17 residues.

CDR3 bases: TGCGCCAGCAGTGGCTTTCTCCGGGACCGGTCCTACGAGCAGTACTTC. Translating gives CASSGFLRDRSYEQYF. The chain links TRBV10-1 to TRBJ2-7, with D possibly being TRBD1 or TRBD2 (5 bases each). V was pared by 4 bases and J by 1 base, with 17 bases between. The CDR3 spans 16 residues. Germline-derived CDR1 and CDR2 are WNHNN and SYGVQD (reference sequence).

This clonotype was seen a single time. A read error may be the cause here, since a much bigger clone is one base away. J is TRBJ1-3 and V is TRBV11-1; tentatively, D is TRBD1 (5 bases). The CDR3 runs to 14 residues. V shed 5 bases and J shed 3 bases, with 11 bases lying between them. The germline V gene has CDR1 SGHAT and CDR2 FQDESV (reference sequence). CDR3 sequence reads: CASSPGSRGNTIYF. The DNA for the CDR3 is TGTGCCAGCAGCCCAGGGTCCCGTGGAAACACCATATATTTT.

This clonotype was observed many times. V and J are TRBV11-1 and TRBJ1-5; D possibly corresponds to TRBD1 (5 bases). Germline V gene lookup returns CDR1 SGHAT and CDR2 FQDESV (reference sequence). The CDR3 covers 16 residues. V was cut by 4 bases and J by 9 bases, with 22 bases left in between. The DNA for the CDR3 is TGTGCCAGCAGCTCTGCATTTTACAGGCGTATATGGCCCCAGCATTTT. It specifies CASSSAFYRRIWPQHF.

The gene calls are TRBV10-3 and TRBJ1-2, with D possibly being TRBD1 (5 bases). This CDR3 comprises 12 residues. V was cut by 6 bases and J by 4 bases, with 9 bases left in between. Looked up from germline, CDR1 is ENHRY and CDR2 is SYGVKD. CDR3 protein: CAIREGTYGYTF. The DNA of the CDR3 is TGTGCCATCAGGGAGGGGACCTATGGCTACACCTTC.

The CDR3 spells CASSLGRITDTQYF. Here the CDR3 DNA reads TGTGCCAGTAGCCTCGGGAGGATCACAGATACGCAGTATTTT. The J gene is TRBJ2-3, the V gene TRBV19; 7 bases map to TRBD2. J lost 2 bases, V lost 6 bases, and 5 bases had no gene match. CDR1 LNHDA and CDR2 SQIVND come from the germline V gene (reference sequence). This CDR3 region has 14 residues.

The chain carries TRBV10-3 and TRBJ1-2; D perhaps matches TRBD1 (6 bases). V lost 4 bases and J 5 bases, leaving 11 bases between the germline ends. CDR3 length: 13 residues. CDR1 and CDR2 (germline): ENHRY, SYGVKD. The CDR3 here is CAISGTEGYGYTF. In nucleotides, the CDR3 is TGTGCCATCAGTGGGACAGAAGGATATGGCTACACCTTC.

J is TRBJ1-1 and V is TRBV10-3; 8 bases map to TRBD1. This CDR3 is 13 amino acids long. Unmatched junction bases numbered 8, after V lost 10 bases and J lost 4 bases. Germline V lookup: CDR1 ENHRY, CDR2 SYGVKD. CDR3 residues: CATDRGEGTEAFF. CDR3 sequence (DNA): TGTGCCACAGACAGGGGTGAGGGCACTGAAGCTTTCTTT.

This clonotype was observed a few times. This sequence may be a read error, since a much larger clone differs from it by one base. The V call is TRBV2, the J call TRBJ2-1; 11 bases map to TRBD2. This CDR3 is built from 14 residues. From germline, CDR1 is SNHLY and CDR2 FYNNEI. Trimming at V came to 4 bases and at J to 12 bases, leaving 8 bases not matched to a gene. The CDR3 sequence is CASSVLAGDSGQFF. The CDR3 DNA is TGTGCCAGCAGTGTACTAGCGGGAGATAGTGGGCAGTTCTTC.

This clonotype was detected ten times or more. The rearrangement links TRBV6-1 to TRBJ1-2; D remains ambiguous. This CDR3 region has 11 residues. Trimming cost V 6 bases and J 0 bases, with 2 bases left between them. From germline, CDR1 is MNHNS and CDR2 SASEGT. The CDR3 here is CASRTNYGYTF. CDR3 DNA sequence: TGTGCCAGCAGAACTAACTATGGCTACACCTTC.

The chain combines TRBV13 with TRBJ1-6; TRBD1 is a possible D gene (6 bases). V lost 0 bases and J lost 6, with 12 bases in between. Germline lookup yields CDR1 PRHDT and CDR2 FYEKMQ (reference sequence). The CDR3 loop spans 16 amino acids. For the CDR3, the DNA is TGTGCCAGCAGCTTAGGGATAAGGACAGCTAATTCACCCCTCCACTTT. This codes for CASSLGIRTANSPLHF.

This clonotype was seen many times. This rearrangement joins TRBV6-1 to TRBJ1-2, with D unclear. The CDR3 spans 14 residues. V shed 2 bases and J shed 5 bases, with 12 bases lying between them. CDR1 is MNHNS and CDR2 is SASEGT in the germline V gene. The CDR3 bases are TGTGCCAGCAGTGAATACGACGGTTATTATGGCTACACCTTC. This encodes CASSEYDGYYGYTF.